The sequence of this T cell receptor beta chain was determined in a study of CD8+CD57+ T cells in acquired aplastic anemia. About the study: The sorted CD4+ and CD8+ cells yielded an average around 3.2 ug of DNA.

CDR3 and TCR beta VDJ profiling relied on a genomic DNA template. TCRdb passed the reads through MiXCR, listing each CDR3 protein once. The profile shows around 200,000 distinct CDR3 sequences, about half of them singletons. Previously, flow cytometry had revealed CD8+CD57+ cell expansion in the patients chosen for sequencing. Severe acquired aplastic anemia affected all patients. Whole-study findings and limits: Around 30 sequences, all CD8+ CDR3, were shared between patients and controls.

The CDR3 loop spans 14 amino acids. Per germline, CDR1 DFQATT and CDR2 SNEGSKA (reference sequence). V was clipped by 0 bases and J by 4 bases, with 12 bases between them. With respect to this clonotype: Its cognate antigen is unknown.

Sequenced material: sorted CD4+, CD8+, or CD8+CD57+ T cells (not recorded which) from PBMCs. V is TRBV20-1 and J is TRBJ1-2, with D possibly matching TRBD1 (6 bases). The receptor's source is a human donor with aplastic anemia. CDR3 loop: CSARDPRGGYGYTF. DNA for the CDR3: TGCAGTGCTAGAGATCCCAGGGGTGGCTATGGCTACACCTTC.